The 7 T cell receptor beta chains listed next were all sequenced from one sample in a study of T cells in Graves' hyperthyroidism and ophthalmopathy. Researchers amplified the TCR beta CDR3 regions from RNA transcripts. The HTBI primer set served for first-round RT-PCR of the TCR CDR3. Each CDR3 protein gets one entry after TCRdb re-called the multiplex PCR reads with MiXCR. The top ten hold around half of the sample, which has under 400,000 distinct CDR3 sequences, roughly 21% seen once. Sequencing was carried out using blood. The receptors come from a woman in her forties or fifties with Graves' hyperthyroidism.

This clonotype was seen ten or more times. This rearrangement joins TRBV6-5 to TRBJ1-5; 8 bases align to TRBD1. J was trimmed by 1 base and V by 0 bases; bases with no gene match: 2. The germline gives CDR1 MNHEY, CDR2 SVGAGI. The CDR3 sequence is 16 residues long. In DNA, the CDR3 is TGTGCCAGCAGTTACTCAAGGACAGGGAGCAATCAGCCCCAGCATTTT. It encodes CASSYSRTGSNQPQHF.

This clonotype has ten or more counts. The rearrangement links TRBV30 to TRBJ2-3; D unclear. Germline loops: CDR1 GTSNPN, CDR2 SVGIG (reference sequence). The CDR3 loop spans 12 amino acids. V was trimmed by 5 bases and J by 5 bases, leaving 11 bases between them. The CDR3: CAWSRSQDTQYF. CDR3 DNA: TGTGCCTGGTCTCGGAGTCAAGATACGCAGTATTTT.

This clonotype has ten or more counts. The chain uses TRBV5-1 and TRBJ2-1, with 8 bases identical to TRBD1. Trimming removed 0 bases from V and 5 bases from J; junction bases left unmatched: 4. Germline values: CDR1 SGHRS, CDR2 YFSETQ. This CDR3 spans 15 amino acids. This CDR3 is CASSLDGQGNNEQFF. In DNA form, the CDR3 reads TGCGCCAGCAGCTTGGACGGACAGGGTAACAATGAGCAGTTCTTC. The full variable domain, completed using reference TRBV5-1 and TRBJ2-1, is KAGVTQTPRYLIKTRGQQVTLSCSPISGHRSVSWYQQTPGQGLQFLFEYFSETQRNKGNFPGRFSGRQFSNSRSEMNVSTLELGDSALYLCASSLDGQGNNEQFFGPGTRLTVL.

This clonotype showed up many times. The chain carries TRBV2 and TRBJ2-6; the match to TRBD1 covers 7 bases. Per the germline V gene, CDR1 is SNHLY and CDR2 is FYNNEI. CDR3 length equals 18 residues. V was pared by 2 bases and J by 1 base, with 8 bases of the junction left unmatched. The CDR3 region is CASSEQTGFGSGANVLTF. CDR3 sequence (DNA): TGTGCCAGCAGTGAACAGACAGGGTTTGGGTCTGGGGCCAACGTCCTGACTTTC.

This clonotype was seen many times. The chain employs TRBV18 and TRBJ2-1, with TRBD2 matching over 10 bases. J was trimmed by 2 bases and V by 4 bases; bases with no gene match: 5. Germline CDR1 and CDR2: KGHSH and LQKENI. This CDR3 has 16 amino acids. The CDR3 region is CASSLYTSGTYNEQFF. DNA of the CDR3: TGTGCCAGCTCACTATATACTAGCGGGACCTACAATGAGCAGTTCTTC.

This clonotype was seen ten or more times. The chain is built from TRBV7-9 and TRBJ2-7; 7 bases are a match to TRBD1. J gave up 4 bases and V 5 bases, and 2 bases lay outside the gene matches. Germline-derived CDR1 and CDR2 are SEHNR and FQNEAQ (reference sequence). CDR3 length: 12 amino acids. The CDR3 nucleotides read TGTGCCAGCAGCGGGACAGTATACGAGCAGTACTTC. Translated, it gives CASSGTVYEQYF.

This clonotype was found many times. The chain carries TRBV12-5 and TRBJ2-3; D not resolved. The CDR3 totals 13 residues. Deletions cut 0 bases from V and 5 bases from J, with 6 bases between. Germline CDR1 reads LGHNT; CDR2 reads FRNRAP. For the CDR3, the DNA is TGTGCTAGTGGTTTGGTTGGGGTAGATACGCAGTATTTT. Translating gives CASGLVGVDTQYF.